This paragraph covers one T cell receptor beta chain sequence. What it binds is unknown. V was pared by 1 base and J by 10 bases, with 23 bases between. There are 17 residues in the CDR3. Germline V CDR1 and CDR2: SGHAT, FQDESV (reference sequence). The PCR ran on 60 Vbeta and 13 Jbeta primers. TCRdb's copy holds only in-frame clones and misses some; the assay was immunoSEQ multiplex PCR. The sample carries about 43,000 clones, roughly 60% recorded once. The sample comes from a study of cytomegalovirus exposure and HLA in healthy donors. Study-wide points: Later analysis identified a missense DCLRE1C variant that was linked to TCR beta V- and J-gene trimming. Beyond CMV serostatus, there was no information to go on about immune exposure. DRB1 showed the most TCR associations and HLA-C the fewest in a later analysis, as rates varied by HLA locus.

The sequenced material came from PBMCs. The V gene is TRBV11-1, the J gene TRBJ2-1; perhaps TRBD2 as D (6 bases). This receptor was identified in a man aged 60 to 69 in good health and CMV-seropositive. In DNA, the CDR3 is TGTGCCAGCAGCTTAGTCTCCGGGAGTATGTATAAGCAGGAGCAGTTCTTC. Protein sequence: CASSLVSGSMYKQEQFF.